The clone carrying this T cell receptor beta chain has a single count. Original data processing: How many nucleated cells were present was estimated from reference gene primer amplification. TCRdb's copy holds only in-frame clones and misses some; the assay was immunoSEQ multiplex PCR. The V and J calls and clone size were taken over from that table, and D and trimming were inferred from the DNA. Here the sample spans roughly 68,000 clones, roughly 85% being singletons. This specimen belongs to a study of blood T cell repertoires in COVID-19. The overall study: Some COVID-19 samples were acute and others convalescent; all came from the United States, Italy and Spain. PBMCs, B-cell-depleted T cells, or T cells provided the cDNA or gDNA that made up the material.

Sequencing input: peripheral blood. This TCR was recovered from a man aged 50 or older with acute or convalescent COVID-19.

CDR3 residues: CASSPLDRAGYNEQFF. CDR3 nucleotides: TGTGCCAGCAGCCCGCTAGACAGGGCCGGCTACAATGAGCAGTTCTTC. The chain uses TRBV11-2 and TRBJ2-1; 7 positions agree with TRBD1. Trimming removed 5 bases from V and 3 bases from J; junction bases left unmatched: 10. The CDR3 loop spans 16 amino acids. Per the germline V gene, CDR1 is SGHAT and CDR2 is FQNNGV.